This TCR beta chain was identified in a study of T cell repertoires in cytomegalovirus infection. Study at large: An indication of both CMV infection and matching HLA type came from public TCR beta signatures. Points from the study as a whole: Within the response measured ex vivo, HLA-C-restricted CMV-specific TCR beta clonotypes were dominant.

Comment on this clonotype: Its antigen is as yet unknown.

Trimming stripped 2 bases from V and 3 bases from J, with 10 bases between. The CDR3 contains 14 residues. Germline-derived CDR1 and CDR2 are MNHEY and SVGEGT. TCRdb ran MiXCR on the reads and lists one entry per CDR3 protein. The sample carries under 800,000 distinct CDR3 sequences, approximately 24% recorded once. The chain carries TRBV6-2 or TRBV6-3 and TRBJ1-1, with D possibly being TRBD1 (5 bases). This receptor was obtained from a human donor in good health (CMV status not recorded). Some clones in this sample may be carry-over from other donors' samples. The sequenced sample consisted of CD8+ T cells from PBMCs. Here the CDR3 reads CASSYVAGHTEAFF. The CDR3 DNA sequence: TGTGCCAGCAGTTACGTTGCGGGACACACTGAAGCTTTCTTT.